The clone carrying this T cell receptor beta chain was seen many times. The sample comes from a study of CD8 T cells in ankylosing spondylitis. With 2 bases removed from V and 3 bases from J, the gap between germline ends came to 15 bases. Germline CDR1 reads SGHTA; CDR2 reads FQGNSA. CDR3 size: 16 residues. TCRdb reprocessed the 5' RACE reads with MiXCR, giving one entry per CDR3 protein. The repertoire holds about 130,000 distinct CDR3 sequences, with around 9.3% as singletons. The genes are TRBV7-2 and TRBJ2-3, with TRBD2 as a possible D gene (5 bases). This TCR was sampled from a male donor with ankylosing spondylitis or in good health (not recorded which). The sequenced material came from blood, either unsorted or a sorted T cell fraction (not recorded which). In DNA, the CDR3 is TGTGCCAGCAGCTTAATGGGCGGGTATCTGACAGATACGCAGTATTTT. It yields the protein CASSLMGGYLTDTQYF.